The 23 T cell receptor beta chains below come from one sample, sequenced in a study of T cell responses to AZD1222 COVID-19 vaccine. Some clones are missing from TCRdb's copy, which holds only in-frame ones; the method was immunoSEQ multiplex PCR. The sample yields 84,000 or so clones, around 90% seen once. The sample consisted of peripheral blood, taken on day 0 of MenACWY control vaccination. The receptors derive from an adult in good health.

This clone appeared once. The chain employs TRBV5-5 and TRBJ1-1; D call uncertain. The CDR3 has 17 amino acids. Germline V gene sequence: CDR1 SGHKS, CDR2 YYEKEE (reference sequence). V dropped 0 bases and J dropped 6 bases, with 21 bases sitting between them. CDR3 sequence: CASSLEPAEPAGPEAFF. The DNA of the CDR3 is TGTGCCAGCAGCTTGGAACCGGCGGAGCCCGCCGGCCCTGAAGCTTTCTTT.

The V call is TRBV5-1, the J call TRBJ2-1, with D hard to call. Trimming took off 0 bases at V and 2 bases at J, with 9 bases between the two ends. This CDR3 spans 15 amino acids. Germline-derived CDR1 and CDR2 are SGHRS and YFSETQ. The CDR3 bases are TGCGCCAGCAGCTTGGGGGGTTATGCCTACAATGAGCAGTTCTTC. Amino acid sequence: CASSLGGYAYNEQFF.

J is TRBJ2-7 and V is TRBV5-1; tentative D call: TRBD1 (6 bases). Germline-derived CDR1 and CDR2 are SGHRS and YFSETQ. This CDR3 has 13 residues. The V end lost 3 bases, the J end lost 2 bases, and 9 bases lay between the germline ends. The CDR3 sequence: CASSSDSTYEQYF. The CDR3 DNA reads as TGCGCCAGCAGCTCGGACAGTACCTACGAGCAGTACTTC.

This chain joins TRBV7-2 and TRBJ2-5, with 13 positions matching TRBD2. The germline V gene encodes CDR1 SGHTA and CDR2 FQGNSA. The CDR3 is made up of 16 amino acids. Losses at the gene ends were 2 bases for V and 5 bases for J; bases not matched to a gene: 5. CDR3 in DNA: TGTGCCAGCAGCTTAACTAGCGGGGGGGCATTGGAGACCCAGTACTTC. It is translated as CASSLTSGGALETQYF.

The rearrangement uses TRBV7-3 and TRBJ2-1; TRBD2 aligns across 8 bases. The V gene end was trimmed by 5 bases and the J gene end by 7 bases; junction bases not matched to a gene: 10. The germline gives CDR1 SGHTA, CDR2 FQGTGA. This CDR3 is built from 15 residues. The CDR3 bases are TGTGCCAGCAGCCTCGGGACTAGTTCTTATAATGAGCAGTTCTTC. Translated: CASSLGTSSYNEQFF. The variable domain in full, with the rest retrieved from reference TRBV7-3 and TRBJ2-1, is GAGVSQTPSNKVTEKGKYVELRCDPISGHTALYWYRQSLGQGPEFLIYFQGTGAADDSGLPNDRFFAVRPEGSVSTLKIQRTERGDSAVYLCASSLGTSSYNEQFFGPGTRLTVL.

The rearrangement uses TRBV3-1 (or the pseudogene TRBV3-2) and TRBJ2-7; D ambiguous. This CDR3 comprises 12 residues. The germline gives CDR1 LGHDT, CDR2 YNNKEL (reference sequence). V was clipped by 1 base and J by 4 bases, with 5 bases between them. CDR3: CASSQVGYEQYF. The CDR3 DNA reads TGTGCCAGCAGCCAAGTCGGGTACGAGCAGTACTTC.

Written as DNA, the CDR3 is TGTGCCAGTAGTATCGGAGCCGGCCGGGGTGAAAAACTGTTTTTT. It is translated as CASSIGAGRGEKLFF. The rearrangement uses TRBV19 and TRBJ1-4; D uncertain. V lost 3 bases and J 7 bases, leaving 15 bases between the germline ends. Germline loops: CDR1 LNHDA, CDR2 SQIVND (reference sequence). This CDR3 has 15 residues. The whole variable domain, filled in from reference TRBV19 and TRBJ1-4, reads DGGITQSPKYLFRKEGQNVTLSCEQNLNHDAMYWYRQDPGQGLRLIYYSQIVNDFQKGDIAEGYSVSREKKESFPLTVTSAQKNPTAFYLCASSIGAGRGEKLFFGSGTQLSVL.

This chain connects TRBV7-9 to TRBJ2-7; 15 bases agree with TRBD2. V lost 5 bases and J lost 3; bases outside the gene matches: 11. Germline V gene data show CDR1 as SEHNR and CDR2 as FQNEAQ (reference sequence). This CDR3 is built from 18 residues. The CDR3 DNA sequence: TGTGCCAGCAGCCTGGGACTAGCGGGGGGCCCATTAATCTACGAGCAGTACTTC. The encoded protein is CASSLGLAGGPLIYEQYF. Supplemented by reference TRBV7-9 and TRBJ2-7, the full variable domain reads DTGVSQNPRHKITKRGQNVTFRCDPISEHNRLYWYRQTLGQGPEFLTYFQNEAQLEKSRLLSDRFSAERPKGSFSTLEIQRTEQGDSAMYLCASSLGLAGGPLIYEQYFGPGTRLTVT.

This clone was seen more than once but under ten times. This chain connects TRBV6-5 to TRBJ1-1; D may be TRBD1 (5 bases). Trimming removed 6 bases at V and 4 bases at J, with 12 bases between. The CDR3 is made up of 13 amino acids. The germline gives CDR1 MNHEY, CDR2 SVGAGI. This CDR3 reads CASRGRYVTEAFF. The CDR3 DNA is TGTGCCAGCAGGGGGCGCTATGTCACTGAAGCTTTCTTT.

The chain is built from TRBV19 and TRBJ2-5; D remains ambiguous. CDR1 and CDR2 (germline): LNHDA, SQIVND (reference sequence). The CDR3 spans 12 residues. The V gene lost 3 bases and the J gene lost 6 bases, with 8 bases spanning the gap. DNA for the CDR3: TGTGCCAGTAGTATTGTGGGAAAGACCCAGTACTTC. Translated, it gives CASSIVGKTQYF.

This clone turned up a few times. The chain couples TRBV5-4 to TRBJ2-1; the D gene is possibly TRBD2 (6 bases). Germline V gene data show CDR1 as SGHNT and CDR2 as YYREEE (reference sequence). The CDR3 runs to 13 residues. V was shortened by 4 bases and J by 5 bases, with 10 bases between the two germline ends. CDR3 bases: TGTGCCAGCAGCCGGGACTTCAACAATGAGCAGTTCTTC. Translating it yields CASSRDFNNEQFF.

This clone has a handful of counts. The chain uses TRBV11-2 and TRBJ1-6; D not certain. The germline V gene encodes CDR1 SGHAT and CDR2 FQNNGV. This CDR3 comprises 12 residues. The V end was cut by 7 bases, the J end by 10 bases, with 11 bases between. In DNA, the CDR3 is TGTGCCAGCACCTGGGGTGCCTCACCCCTCCACTTT. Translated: CASTWGASPLHF.

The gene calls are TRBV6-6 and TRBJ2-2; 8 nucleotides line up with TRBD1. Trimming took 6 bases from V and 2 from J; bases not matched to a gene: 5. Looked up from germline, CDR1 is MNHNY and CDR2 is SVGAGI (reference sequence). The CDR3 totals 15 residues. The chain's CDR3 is CASRMGQANTGELFF. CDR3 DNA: TGTGCCAGCAGAATGGGACAGGCAAACACCGGGGAGCTGTTTTTT.

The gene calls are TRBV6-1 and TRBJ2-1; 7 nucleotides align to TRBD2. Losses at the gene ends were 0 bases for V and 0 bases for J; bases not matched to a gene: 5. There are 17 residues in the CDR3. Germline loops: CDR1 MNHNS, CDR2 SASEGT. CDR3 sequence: CASSEASGGGSYNEQFF. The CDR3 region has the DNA TGTGCCAGCAGTGAAGCGTCCGGCGGGGGCTCCTACAATGAGCAGTTCTTC.

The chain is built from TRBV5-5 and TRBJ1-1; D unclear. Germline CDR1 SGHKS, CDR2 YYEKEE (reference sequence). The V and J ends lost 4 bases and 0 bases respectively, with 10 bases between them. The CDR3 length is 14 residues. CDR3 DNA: TGTGCCAGCAGCCGAATTAATCTGAACACTGAAGCTTTCTTT. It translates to CASSRINLNTEAFF.

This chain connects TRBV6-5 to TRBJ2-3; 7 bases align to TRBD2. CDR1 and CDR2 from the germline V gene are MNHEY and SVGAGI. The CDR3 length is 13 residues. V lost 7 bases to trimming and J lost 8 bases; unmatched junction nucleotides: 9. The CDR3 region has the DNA TGTGCCAGCACCGTCCCGGGACTACTTACGCAGTATTTT. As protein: CASTVPGLLTQYF.

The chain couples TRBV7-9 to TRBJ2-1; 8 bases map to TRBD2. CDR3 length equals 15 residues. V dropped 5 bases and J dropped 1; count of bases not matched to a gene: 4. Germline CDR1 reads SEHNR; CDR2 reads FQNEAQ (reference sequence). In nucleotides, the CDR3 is TGTGCCAGCAGCCCAGGACTAGCATCCTACAATGAGCAGTTCTTC. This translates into CASSPGLASYNEQFF.

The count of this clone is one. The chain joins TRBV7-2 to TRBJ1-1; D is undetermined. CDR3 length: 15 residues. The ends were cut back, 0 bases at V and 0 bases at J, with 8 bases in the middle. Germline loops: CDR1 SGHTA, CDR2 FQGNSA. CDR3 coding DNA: TGTGCCAGCAGCTTAGCCCGGAAGTTGAACACTGAAGCTTTCTTT. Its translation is CASSLARKLNTEAFF. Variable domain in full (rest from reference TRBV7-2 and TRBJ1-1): GAGVSQSPSNKVTEKGKDVELRCDPISGHTALYWYRQSLGQGLEFLIYFQGNSAPDKSGLPSDRFSAERTGGSVSTLTIQRTQQEDSAVYLCASSLARKLNTEAFFGQGTRLTVV.

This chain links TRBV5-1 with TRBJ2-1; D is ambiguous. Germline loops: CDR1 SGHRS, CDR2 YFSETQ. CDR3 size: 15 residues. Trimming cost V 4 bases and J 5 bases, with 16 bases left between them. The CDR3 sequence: CASSTAQPGNNEQFF. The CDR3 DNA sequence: TGCGCCAGCAGCACTGCCCAGCCCGGTAACAATGAGCAGTTCTTC.

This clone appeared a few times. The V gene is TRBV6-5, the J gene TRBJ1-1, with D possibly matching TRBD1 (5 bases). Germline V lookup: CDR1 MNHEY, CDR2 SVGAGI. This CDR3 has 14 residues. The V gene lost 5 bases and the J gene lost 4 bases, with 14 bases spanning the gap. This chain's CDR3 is CASSTGRRGTEAFF. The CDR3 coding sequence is TGTGCCAGCAGTACGGGACGGAGGGGCACTGAAGCTTTCTTT.

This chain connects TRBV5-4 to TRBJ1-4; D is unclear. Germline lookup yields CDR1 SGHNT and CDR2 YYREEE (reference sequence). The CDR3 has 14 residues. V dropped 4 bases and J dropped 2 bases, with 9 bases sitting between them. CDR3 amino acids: CASSPGGTNEKLFF. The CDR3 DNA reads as TGTGCCAGCAGCCCGGGAGGCACTAATGAAAAACTGTTTTTT.

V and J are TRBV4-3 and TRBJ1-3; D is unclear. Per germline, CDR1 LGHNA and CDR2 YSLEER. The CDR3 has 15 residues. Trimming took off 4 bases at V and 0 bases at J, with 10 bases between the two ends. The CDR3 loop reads CASSRAFSSGNTIYF. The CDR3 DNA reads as TGCGCCAGCAGCCGAGCCTTTTCCTCTGGAAACACCATATATTTT.

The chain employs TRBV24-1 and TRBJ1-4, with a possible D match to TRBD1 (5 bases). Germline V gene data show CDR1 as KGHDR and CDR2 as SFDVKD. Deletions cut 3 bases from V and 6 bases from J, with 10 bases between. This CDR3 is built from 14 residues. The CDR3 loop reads CATSDGQRDEKLFF. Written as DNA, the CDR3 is TGTGCCACCAGTGATGGACAAAGGGATGAAAAACTGTTTTTT.